This T cell receptor beta chain was retrieved from a study of cytomegalovirus exposure and HLA in healthy donors. Clones were read by immunoSEQ multiplex PCR, and TCRdb kept only the in-frame ones, dropping some. The table shows a few hundred thousand clones, with approximately 91% occurring only once. Germline V gene sequence: CDR1 LNHDA, CDR2 SQIVND (reference sequence). V lost 4 bases to trimming and J lost 4 bases; unmatched junction nucleotides: 6. This CDR3 has 15 residues. The J gene is TRBJ2-4, the V gene TRBV19, with 8 nucleotides matching TRBD2. Source material: PBMCs. This clonotype was obtained from a man aged 30 to 45 in good health and CMV-seronegative. CDR3 protein: CASSTGGQPKNIQYF. The CDR3, as DNA: TGTGCCAGTAGTACGGGGGGGCAACCTAAAAACATTCAGTACTTC. The full variable domain, with the rest looked up from reference TRBV19 and TRBJ2-4, is DGGITQSPKYLFRKEGQNVTLSCEQNLNHDAMYWYRQDPGQGLRLIYYSQIVNDFQKGDIAEGYSVSREKKESFPLTVTSAQKNPTAFYLCASSTGGQPKNIQYFGAGTRLSVL.